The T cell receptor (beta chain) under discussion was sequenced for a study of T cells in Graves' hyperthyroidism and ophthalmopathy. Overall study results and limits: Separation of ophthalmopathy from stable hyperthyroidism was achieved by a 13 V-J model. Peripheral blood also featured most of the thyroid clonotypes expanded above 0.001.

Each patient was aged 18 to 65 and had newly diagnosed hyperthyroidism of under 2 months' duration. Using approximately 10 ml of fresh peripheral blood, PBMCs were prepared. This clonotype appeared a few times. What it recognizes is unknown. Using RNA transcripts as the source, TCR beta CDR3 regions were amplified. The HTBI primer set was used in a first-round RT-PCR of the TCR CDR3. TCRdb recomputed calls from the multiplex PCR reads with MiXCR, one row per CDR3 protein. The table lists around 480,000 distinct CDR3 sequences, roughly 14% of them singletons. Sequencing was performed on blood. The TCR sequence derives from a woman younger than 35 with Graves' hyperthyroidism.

The CDR3 spells CASSNRAPDAYNEQFF. The CDR3 nucleotides read TGTGCCAGCAGCAACCGGGCCCCAGATGCGTACAATGAGCAGTTCTTC. This rearrangement joins TRBV7-8 to TRBJ2-1; D remains ambiguous. Trimming shortened V by 5 bases and J by 4 bases, and 18 bases separated the two germline ends. This CDR3 region has 16 residues. CDR1 SGHVS and CDR2 FQNEAQ come from the germline V gene.